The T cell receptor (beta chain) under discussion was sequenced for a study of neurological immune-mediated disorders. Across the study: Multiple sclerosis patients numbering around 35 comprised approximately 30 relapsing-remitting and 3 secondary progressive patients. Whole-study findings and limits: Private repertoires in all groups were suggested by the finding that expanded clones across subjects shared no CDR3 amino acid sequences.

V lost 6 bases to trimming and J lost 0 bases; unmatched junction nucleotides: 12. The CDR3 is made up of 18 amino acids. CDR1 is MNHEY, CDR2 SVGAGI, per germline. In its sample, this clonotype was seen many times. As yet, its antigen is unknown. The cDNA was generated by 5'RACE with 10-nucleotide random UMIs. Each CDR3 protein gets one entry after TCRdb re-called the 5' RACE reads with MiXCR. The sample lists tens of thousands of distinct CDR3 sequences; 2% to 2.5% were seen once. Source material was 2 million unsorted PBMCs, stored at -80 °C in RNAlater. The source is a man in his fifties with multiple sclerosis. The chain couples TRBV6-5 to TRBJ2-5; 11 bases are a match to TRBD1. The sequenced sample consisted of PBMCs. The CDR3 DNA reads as TGTGCCAGCAGCTCCGGGACAGGGGGTCTATCGTACCAAGAGACCCAGTACTTC. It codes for CASSSGTGGLSYQETQYF.